This T cell receptor beta chain derives from a study of T cells after yellow fever vaccination (dated by TCRdb to about 2019). Some background on the complete study: The SMART-Seq v4 Ultra Low Input RNA kit was used to prepare libraries from fractions with low cell numbers. To follow T-cell clones before and after both primary and booster YFV17D yellow fever vaccination, bulk TCR alpha and beta repertoires underwent longitudinal sequencing. The cohort comprised two healthy male donors, one aged 18 to 30 and one aged 30 to 40 years. Blood samples were taken at several timepoints before and after primary and secondary immunization, and bulk PBMC replicates and cell subsets were isolated. The study at large found these results: Because only a couple of donors were included in the study, the extent to which the findings can be generalized is limited. The secondary T-cell response was weaker than the primary response but faster, peaking on day 5 instead of day 15. A small share of clonotypes was detected in both CD4 and CD8 compartments, with the overlap likely arising from convergent recombination. After the booster, most clones that had expanded after primary vaccination were detected again (almost 97% of CD4 and 70% to 90% of CD8), suggesting broad maintenance of memory. Computational filtering was required because FACS-sorted repertoires could contain abundant contaminating clonotypes from the bulk population.

The sample's treatment or condition label, in plain terms: live attenuated yellow fever vaccine strain. At each blood-draw timepoint, two biological replicates of bulk PBMCs were obtained. A standard Ficoll-Paque protocol was used to isolate PBMCs from peripheral blood. TriZol was used to extract RNA from bulk PBMCs, from CD4 and CD8 fractions, and from dextramer-positive and dextramer-negative fractions. The CDR3 measures 15 amino acids from cysteine to phenylalanine. Only the CDR3 region is kept as DNA, spanning 45 bases read in frame from base 1. Between the V and J ends, shortened by 2 bases and 7 bases respectively, the junction contains 15 bases. From a lookup of the germline V gene, CDR1 and CDR2 are SGHDT and YYEEEE. As to this clonotype: Its antigen remains undetermined. No base qualities exist here, and no much larger clone lies one base off it.

Sequenced using an Illumina NovaSeq 6000. Synthesis of TCR cDNA relied on 5'RACE template switching, a step that introduced a universal primer site along with unique molecular identifiers. Priming for cDNA synthesis came from both the TCR alpha and TCR beta constant segments. Two PCR steps were used to amplify libraries, with sample barcodes and sequencing adapters being added in the second step. Sequencing of libraries was done on Illumina HiSeq 2500 (2x100 bp) or NovaSeq (2x150 bp). As for the original processing: Demultiplexing of reads and collapsing into UMI consensus sequences were performed with MIGEC, and V(D)J alignment was carried out with MiXCR. Vaccine-responding clonotypes were identified with edgeR using replicate PBMC samples, with FDR below 0.01 and a log2 fold change above 5 up to day 15 being required. Each bulk clonotype was labeled CD4 or CD8 based on which sequenced repertoire, CD4 or CD8, contained the clonotype at higher abundance. The raw public data were reprocessed by TCRdb itself: fastp quality trimming at Q25, MiXCR clonotype calling, in-frame beta chains only. Under each unique CDR3 protein, matching rows form one entry showing the most common genes and DNA. What appears here as the V and J calls and clone size reflects TCRdb's work, not the paper's. The sample contains some 320,000 distinct CDR3 sequences, over 3.5% of them found a single time. Just under 25% of the sample lies in the top ten.

The chain is assembled from TRBV5-6 and TRBJ2-2; the D gene is unclear. Specimen: PBMCs, collected 5 days after the yellow fever booster vaccination. This clonotype was obtained from a man younger than 35 who received the YFV17D yellow fever vaccine. The CDR3 in this case is CASSLVNFYGGELFF. Read as DNA, the sequence is TGTGCCAGCAGCTTAGTCAACTTTTATGGCGGGGAGCTGTTTTTT.